This T cell receptor (beta chain) was captured in a study of blood T cell repertoires in COVID-19. The method was immunoSEQ multiplex PCR; TCRdb's version includes in-frame clones alone and lacks a portion of them. The table shows more than 350,000 clones, with approximately 92% occurring only once. The germline V gene has CDR1 SGHRS and CDR2 YFSETQ. J lost 8 bases, V lost 0 bases, and 10 bases had no gene match. CDR3 size: 15 residues. This receptor was identified in a man aged 18 to 35 who had recovered from COVID-19. Sequencing was done on a sample of PBMCs or T cells enriched from blood (not recorded which). The chain uses TRBV5-1 and TRBJ1-1, with 7 bases matching TRBD1. The CDR3 sequence: CASSLAQHGTAEAFF. The CDR3 nucleotides are TGCGCCAGCAGCTTGGCCCAGCATGGGACAGCAGAAGCTTTCTTT.